What follows are 25 T cell receptor beta chains derived from one specimen sequenced in a study of T cell responses to AZD1222 COVID-19 vaccine. The assay was immunoSEQ multiplex PCR, and TCRdb's table has in-frame clones only and misses some. This sample has about 100,000 clones; 87% occur once, and the top ten carry approximately 15%. The starting material was peripheral blood, obtained on day 0 of AZD1222 vaccination. Receptors were obtained from an adult in good health.

The V call is TRBV21-1, the J call TRBJ2-7; TRBD2, the table's D call, lacks a check against the DNA. TRBV21-1 is a pseudogene. CDR3 length: 16 residues. The CDR3 DNA is TGTGCCAGCAGCAAAGGAGAAAGCGGGGATTCCTACGAGCAGTACTTC. Residues: CASSKGESGDSYEQYF.

The rearrangement links TRBV15 to TRBJ1-2, with unresolved D. The V gene lost 0 bases and the J gene lost 3 bases, with 11 bases spanning the gap. The CDR3 extends over 15 amino acids. CDR1 LNHNV and CDR2 YYDKDF come from the germline V gene (reference sequence). As DNA, the CDR3 is TGTGCCACCAGCAGAGACCCCACTGGGTACTATGGCTACACCTTC. It codes for CATSRDPTGYYGYTF. The variable domain in full, completed from reference TRBV15 and TRBJ1-2, reads DAMVIQNPRYQVTQFGKPVTLSCSQTLNHNVMYWYQQKSSQAPKLLFHYYDKDFNNEADTPDNFQSRRPNTSFCFLDIRSPGLGDTAMYLCATSRDPTGYYGYTFGSGTRLTVV.

This clone appeared a single time. Other nucleotide sequences from this sample produce the same CDR3. The genes are TRBV7-9 and TRBJ1-3, with a weak D call TRBD1 (6 bases). CDR1 is SEHNR, CDR2 FQNEAQ, per germline (reference sequence). CDR3 length: 15 amino acids. Trimming cost V 2 bases and J 0 bases, with 8 bases left between them. This chain's CDR3 is CASSLRGPSGNTIYF. CDR3 nucleotide sequence: TGTGCCAGCAGCTTACGGGGGCCCTCTGGAAACACCATATATTTT.

The V gene is TRBV6-5, the J gene TRBJ1-5; D is unclear. V lost 5 bases and J lost 7, with 12 bases in between. The CDR3 has 13 amino acids. CDR1 and CDR2 from the germline V gene are MNHEY and SVGAGI. CDR3 in DNA: TGTGCCAGCAGTCGGGTGGGCCGGCAGCCCCAGCATTTT. Its protein is CASSRVGRQPQHF.

A few counts support this clone. V is TRBV7-3 and J is TRBJ1-2, with D hard to call. Trimming stripped 0 bases from V and 6 bases from J, with 17 bases between. The CDR3 is 16 residues long. Germline-derived CDR1 and CDR2 are SGHTA and FQGTGA. The CDR3 reads CASSLTPRGEKDGYTF. CDR3 nucleotides: TGTGCCAGCAGCTTAACGCCGCGGGGTGAAAAGGATGGCTACACCTTC.

The chain links TRBV10-2 to TRBJ1-6; 10 positions agree with TRBD1. This CDR3 has 14 amino acids. V shed 7 bases and J 10 bases; nucleotides not matched to a gene: 7. Germline CDR1 and CDR2: WSHSY and SAAADI. CDR3 residues: CASKDRGIDSPLHF. The CDR3 DNA is TGCGCCAGCAAGGACAGGGGGATAGACTCACCCCTCCACTTT.

The chain uses TRBV6-2 or TRBV6-3 and TRBJ2-1, with D uncertain. V shed 3 bases and J shed 7 bases, with 4 bases lying between them. CDR3 length: 11 residues. The germline V gene encodes CDR1 MNHEY and CDR2 SVGEGT. The CDR3 DNA reads TGTGCCAGCAGTTATAGAAATGAGCAGTTCTTC. Translated: CASSYRNEQFF.

The chain links TRBV23-1 to TRBJ1-3; tentative D call: TRBD1 (5 bases). TRBV23-1 is designated an ORF whose function remains uncertain. The V and J ends lost 0 bases and 0 bases respectively, with 15 bases between them. This CDR3 comprises 18 residues. The CDR3 here is CASSQSDRGPLSGNTIYF. The CDR3 region has the DNA TGCGCCAGCAGTCAATCAGATAGGGGACCCCTCTCTGGAAACACCATATATTTT.

The gene calls are TRBV6-7 and TRBJ1-5, with no clear D. TRBV6-7 is sorted into the ORF group, with uncertain function. V shed 5 bases and J shed 6 bases, with 11 bases lying between them. The CDR3 covers 13 residues. CDR3 nucleotides: TGTGCCAGCAGTCTGGCGCCCGGTCAGCCCCAGCATTTT. It specifies CASSLAPGQPQHF.

The chain joins TRBV9 to TRBJ2-7, with D hard to call. The V gene's germline CDR1 is SGDLS and CDR2 YYNGEE. The V and J ends lost 4 bases and 2 bases respectively, with 13 bases between them. This CDR3 has 14 residues. Here the CDR3 reads CASSPRMNPYEQYF. CDR3 coding DNA: TGTGCCAGCAGCCCCCGTATGAACCCCTACGAGCAGTACTTC. The variable domain in full, with the rest retrieved from reference TRBV9 and TRBJ2-7, is DSGVTQTPKHLITATGQRVTLRCSPRSGDLSVYWYQQSLDQGLQFLIQYYNGEERAKGNILERFSAQQFPDLHSELNLSSLELGDSALYFCASSPRMNPYEQYFGPGTRLTVT.

The J gene is TRBJ1-4, the V gene TRBV15; no clear D. The CDR3 loop spans 16 amino acids. CDR1 and CDR2 from the germline V gene are LNHNV and YYDKDF (reference sequence). Trimming took off 0 bases at V and 1 base at J, with 9 bases between the two ends. CDR3 protein: CATSREADLTNEKLFF. The CDR3 DNA reads as TGTGCCACCAGCAGAGAAGCAGACCTAACTAATGAAAAACTGTTTTTT.

The V gene is TRBV18, the J gene TRBJ1-1; possible D gene TRBD1, 5 bases. V lost 4 bases and J lost 8, with 17 bases in between. From germline, CDR1 is KGHSH and CDR2 LQKENI. The CDR3 has 14 amino acids. The CDR3 nucleotides are TGTGCCAGCTCACTGACAGCTGACTTGCGAGAAGCTTTCTTT. Protein: CASSLTADLREAFF.

V usage is TRBV20-1 and J usage is TRBJ2-1; D might be TRBD2 (5 bases). Trimming left V 3 bases short and J 2 bases short, with 11 bases between. Germline assignment: CDR1 DFQATT and CDR2 SNEGSKA (reference sequence). The CDR3 is 14 residues long. The CDR3 is CSASDTRTYNEQFF. CDR3 DNA: TGCAGTGCTAGTGACACTAGAACCTACAATGAGCAGTTCTTC.

The chain links TRBV6-4 to TRBJ1-2, with D unresolved. Germline V gives CDR1 MRHNA, CDR2 SNTAGT. This CDR3 contains 15 residues. Trimming left V 6 bases short and J 0 bases short, with 14 bases between. In nucleotides, the CDR3 is TGTGCCAGCAGGGAAAATCTAGATTCTAACTATGGCTACACCTTC. It encodes CASRENLDSNYGYTF.

This chain uses TRBV7-2 with TRBJ2-7, with 7 bases identical to TRBD2. Germline V gives CDR1 SGHTA, CDR2 FQGNSA. The length of the CDR3 is 15 residues. Germline trimming cut 4 bases from V and 0 bases from J; bases unmatched to any gene: 6. The CDR3 reads CASSSDGGGSYEQYF. The CDR3 region has the DNA TGTGCCAGCAGCTCGGATGGGGGGGGCTCCTACGAGCAGTACTTC.

The gene calls are TRBV6-5 and TRBJ1-1; TRBD1 aligns across 7 bases. Germline loops: CDR1 MNHEY, CDR2 SVGAGI. There are 14 residues in the CDR3. V lost 5 bases to trimming and J lost 11 bases; unmatched junction nucleotides: 14. As DNA, the CDR3 is TGTGCCAGCAGTAAACTGACAGGGCAGTCAGTGGCTTTCTTT. It translates to CASSKLTGQSVAFF.

The rearrangement joins TRBV7-8 to TRBJ1-1; 11 bases match TRBD1. The V gene's germline CDR1 is SGHVS and CDR2 FQNEAQ. This CDR3 spans 16 amino acids. J lost 10 bases, V lost 5 bases, and 15 bases had no gene match. Here the CDR3 reads CASSPAGTGGLRAAFF. The CDR3 DNA reads as TGTGCCAGCAGCCCTGCCGGGACAGGGGGTCTCCGCGCAGCTTTCTTT.

V gene TRBV18 combines with J gene TRBJ2-3; D is unclear. CDR3 length: 14 amino acids. Between the trimmed V and J ends, which lost 8 bases and 2 bases, there was a span of 14 bases. The V gene's germline CDR1 is KGHSH and CDR2 LQKENI. The CDR3 sequence is CASATIAPTDTQYF. CDR3 coding DNA: TGTGCCAGCGCCACCATTGCACCCACAGATACGCAGTATTTT. The whole variable domain, filled in from reference TRBV18 and TRBJ2-3, reads NAGVMQNPRHLVRRRGQEARLRCSPMKGHSHVYWYRQLPEEGLKFMVYLQKENIIDESGMPKERFSAEFPKEGPSILRIQQVVRGDSAAYFCASATIAPTDTQYFGPGTRLTVL.

This clone turned up a few times. V gene TRBV19 combines with J gene TRBJ1-5; TRBD1 matches at 11 bases. The CDR3 extends over 16 amino acids. The V and J ends lost 4 bases and 2 bases, in that order; junction bases with no gene match: 4. Per the germline V gene, CDR1 is LNHDA and CDR2 is SQIVND (reference sequence). CDR3 coding DNA: TGTGCCAGTAGTACGGACAGGGGGCTTGGCAATCAGCCCCAGCATTTT. This sequence encodes CASSTDRGLGNQPQHF. The full variable domain, its missing parts supplied by reference TRBV19 and TRBJ1-5, is DGGITQSPKYLFRKEGQNVTLSCEQNLNHDAMYWYRQDPGQGLRLIYYSQIVNDFQKGDIAEGYSVSREKKESFPLTVTSAQKNPTAFYLCASSTDRGLGNQPQHFGDGTRLSIL.

This chain links TRBV18 with TRBJ1-3, with unresolved D. CDR1 is KGHSH, CDR2 LQKENI, per germline. The CDR3 is 16 amino acids. V was shortened by 3 bases and J by 4 bases, with 16 bases between the two germline ends. Written as DNA, the CDR3 is TGTGCCAGCTCACCCGTCAGTTCTTCTTCGGGAAACACCATATATTTT. Residues: CASSPVSSSSGNTIYF.

The chain joins TRBV18 to TRBJ1-1, with D possibly matching TRBD1 (6 bases). This CDR3 region has 13 residues. V lost 3 bases and J 3 bases, leaving 8 bases between the germline ends. Germline CDR1 and CDR2: KGHSH and LQKENI. The CDR3 sequence: CASSPNRDTEAFF. CDR3 in DNA: TGTGCCAGCTCACCGAACAGGGACACTGAAGCTTTCTTT.

This clone was found once. The chain uses TRBV5-4 and TRBJ2-1, with 7 bases fitting TRBD2. Germline CDR1 is SGHNT and CDR2 is YYREEE (reference sequence). V lost 0 bases to trimming and J lost 0 bases; unmatched junction nucleotides: 3. The CDR3 runs to 16 residues. The CDR3 is CASSLDGGSSYNEQFF. The CDR3 coding sequence is TGTGCCAGCAGCTTGGACGGCGGGAGCTCCTACAATGAGCAGTTCTTC.

The V and J genes are TRBV5-1 and TRBJ2-7, with D perhaps given as TRBD1 or TRBD2 (5 bases each). Germline V gene data show CDR1 as SGHRS and CDR2 as YFSETQ. V was clipped by 7 bases and J by 2 bases, with 22 bases between them. The CDR3 is made up of 16 amino acids. The CDR3 DNA follows: TGCGCCAGCCGCCCCTGGCAAACTAGGGGCCCCTACGAGCAGTACTTC. Translated: CASRPWQTRGPYEQYF.

This clone was observed a handful of times. J is TRBJ1-4 and V is TRBV19; 7 bases fit TRBD1. The ends lost 5 bases at V and 7 bases at J; junction bases unmatched: 7. This CDR3 is 14 amino acids long. Germline CDR1 is LNHDA and CDR2 is SQIVND (reference sequence). The CDR3 DNA is TGTGCCAGTAGTCCACGAGGGACAGCTGAAAAACTGTTTTTT. The encoded protein is CASSPRGTAEKLFF.

The table lists this clone with a count of one. V usage is TRBV2 and J usage is TRBJ1-1; D may be TRBD1 (5 bases). The V end lost 7 bases, the J end lost 0 bases, and 9 bases lay between the germline ends. Germline assignment: CDR1 SNHLY and CDR2 FYNNEI. This CDR3 is 13 amino acids long. This chain's CDR3 is CASTVGVNTEAFF. The CDR3 nucleotides are TGTGCCAGCACCGTGGGGGTGAACACTGAAGCTTTCTTT.